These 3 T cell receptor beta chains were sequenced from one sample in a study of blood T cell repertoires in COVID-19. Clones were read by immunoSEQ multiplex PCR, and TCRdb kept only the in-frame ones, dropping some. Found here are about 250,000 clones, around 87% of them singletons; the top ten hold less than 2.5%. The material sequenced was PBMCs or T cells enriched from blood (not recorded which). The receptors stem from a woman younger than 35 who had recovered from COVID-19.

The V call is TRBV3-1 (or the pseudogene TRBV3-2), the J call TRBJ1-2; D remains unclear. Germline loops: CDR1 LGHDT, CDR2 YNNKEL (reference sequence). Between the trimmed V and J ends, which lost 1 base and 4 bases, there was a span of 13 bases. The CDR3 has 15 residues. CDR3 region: CASSQAWGASYGYTF. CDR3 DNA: TGTGCCAGCAGCCAAGCGTGGGGAGCTAGCTATGGCTACACCTTC.

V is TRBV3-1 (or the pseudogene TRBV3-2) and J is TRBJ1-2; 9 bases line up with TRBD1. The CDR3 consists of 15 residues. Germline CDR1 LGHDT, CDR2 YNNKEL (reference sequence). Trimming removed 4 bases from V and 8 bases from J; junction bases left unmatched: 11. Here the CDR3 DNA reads TGTGCCAGCAGCCGAGGGGACAGGGTGCCGGGGGGCTACACCTTC. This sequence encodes CASSRGDRVPGGYTF.

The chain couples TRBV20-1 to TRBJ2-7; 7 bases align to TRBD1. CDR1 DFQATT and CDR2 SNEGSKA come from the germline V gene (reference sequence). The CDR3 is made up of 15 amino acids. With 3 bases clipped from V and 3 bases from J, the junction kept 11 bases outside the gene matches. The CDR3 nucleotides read TGCAGTGCTAGTTTCGAGACAGGGTTATTCTACGAGCAGTACTTC. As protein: CSASFETGLFYEQYF.